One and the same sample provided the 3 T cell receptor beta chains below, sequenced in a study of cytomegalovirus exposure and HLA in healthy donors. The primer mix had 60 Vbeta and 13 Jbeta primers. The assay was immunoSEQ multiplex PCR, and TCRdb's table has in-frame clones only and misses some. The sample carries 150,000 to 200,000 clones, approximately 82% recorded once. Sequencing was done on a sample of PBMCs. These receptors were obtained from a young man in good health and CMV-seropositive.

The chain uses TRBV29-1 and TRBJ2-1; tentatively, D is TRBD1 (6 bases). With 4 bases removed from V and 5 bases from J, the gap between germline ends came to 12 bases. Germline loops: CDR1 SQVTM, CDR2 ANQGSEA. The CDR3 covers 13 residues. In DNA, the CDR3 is TGCAGCGTTGCTGGGGGCGAGGACAATGAGCAGTTCTTC. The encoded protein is CSVAGGEDNEQFF.

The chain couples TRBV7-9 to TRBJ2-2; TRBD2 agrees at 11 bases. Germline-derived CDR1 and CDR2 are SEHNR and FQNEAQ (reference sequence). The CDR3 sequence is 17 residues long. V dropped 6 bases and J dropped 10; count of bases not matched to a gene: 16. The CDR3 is CASRRDSSGRAGVELFF. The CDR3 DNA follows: TGTGCCAGCAGACGAGATAGTAGCGGGAGGGCCGGTGTGGAGCTGTTTTTT. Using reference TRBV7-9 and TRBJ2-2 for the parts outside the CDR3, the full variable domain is DTGVSQNPRHKITKRGQNVTFRCDPISEHNRLYWYRQTLGQGPEFLTYFQNEAQLEKSRLLSDRFSAERPKGSFSTLEIQRTEQGDSAMYLCASRRDSSGRAGVELFFGEGSRLTVL.

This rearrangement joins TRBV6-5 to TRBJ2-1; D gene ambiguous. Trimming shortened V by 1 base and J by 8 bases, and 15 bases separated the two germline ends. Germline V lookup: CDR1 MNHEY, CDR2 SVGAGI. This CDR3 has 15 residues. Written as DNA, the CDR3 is TGTGCCAGCAGTTACTACCCTAGTGCCCCCTATGAGCAGTTCTTC. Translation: CASSYYPSAPYEQFF.